This entry lists 31 T cell receptor beta chains sequenced from one sample in a study of cytomegalovirus exposure and HLA in healthy donors. PCR employed 60 Vbeta and 13 Jbeta primers. Assay: immunoSEQ multiplex PCR; the TCRdb copy retains only in-frame clones and omits some. Recorded for this sample: around 50,000 clones. Sequences were obtained from PBMCs. The origin of the receptors is a woman aged 45 to 65 in good health and CMV-seropositive.

The genes are TRBV4-3 and TRBJ2-7, with D perhaps TRBD2 (6 bases). Germline CDR1 reads LGHNA; CDR2 reads YSLEER. V lost 0 bases and J 3 bases, leaving 15 bases between the germline ends. This CDR3 is built from 16 residues. The CDR3 region is CASSQDNPGVGYEQYF. CDR3 coding DNA: TGCGCCAGCAGCCAAGATAATCCGGGGGTGGGCTACGAGCAGTACTTC.

This sequence joins TRBV5-1 and TRBJ2-1, with 8 bases fitting TRBD2. The CDR3 is made up of 14 amino acids. V dropped 5 bases and J dropped 2; count of bases not matched to a gene: 3. The germline V gene encodes CDR1 SGHRS and CDR2 YFSETQ. The CDR3 DNA sequence: TGCGCCAGCAGAGCGGGAGAGACCTACAATGAGCAGTTCTTC. Residues: CASRAGETYNEQFF.

The chain links TRBV6-5 to TRBJ2-5, with D perhaps matching TRBD1 (5 bases). Germline V lookup: CDR1 MNHEY, CDR2 SVGAGI. Between the trimmed V and J ends, which lost 0 bases and 2 bases, there was a span of 10 bases. This CDR3 spans 15 amino acids. The CDR3 bases are TGTGCCAGCAGTTACTCCCGACAGAGTCAAGAGACCCAGTACTTC. This encodes CASSYSRQSQETQYF.

The chain carries TRBV9 and TRBJ1-3, with TRBD1 matching over 7 bases. V shed 0 bases and J 0 bases; nucleotides not matched to a gene: 15. The V gene's germline CDR1 is SGDLS and CDR2 YYNGEE. CDR3 length: 20 amino acids. This CDR3 is CASSVGTGTAAMGSGNTIYF. The CDR3 bases are TGTGCCAGCAGCGTAGGGACCGGGACAGCTGCCATGGGCTCTGGAAACACCATATATTTT. Based on the CDR3 plus reference TRBV9 and TRBJ1-3, the full variable domain is DSGVTQTPKHLITATGQRVTLRCSPRSGDLSVYWYQQSLDQGLQFLIQYYNGEERAKGNILERFSAQQFPDLHSELNLSSLELGDSALYFCASSVGTGTAAMGSGNTIYFGEGSWLTVV.

V is TRBV29-1 and J is TRBJ1-2; 9 bases match TRBD1. The CDR3 has 15 amino acids. J gave up 3 bases and V 0 bases, and 5 bases lay outside the gene matches. Germline CDR1 is SQVTM and CDR2 is ANQGSEA. CDR3 region: CSVEDLRDRDYGYTF. In nucleotides, the CDR3 is TGCAGCGTTGAAGATTTACGGGACAGGGACTATGGCTACACCTTC.

The chain couples TRBV7-2 to TRBJ1-5; no clear D. Germline values: CDR1 SGHTA, CDR2 FQGNSA. CDR3 length: 13 amino acids. Trimming removed 1 base from V and 7 bases from J, with 8 bases in between. CDR3 DNA sequence: TGTGCCAGCAGCTTAGGCGGAGGACAGCCCCAGCATTTT. Its translation is CASSLGGGQPQHF. The variable domain in full, completed from reference TRBV7-2 and TRBJ1-5, reads GAGVSQSPSNKVTEKGKDVELRCDPISGHTALYWYRQSLGQGLEFLIYFQGNSAPDKSGLPSDRFSAERTGGSVSTLTIQRTQQEDSAVYLCASSLGGGQPQHFGDGTRLSIL.

The chain carries TRBV6-6 and TRBJ1-3, with a possible D match to TRBD1 (6 bases). The germline V and J ends were trimmed by 5 bases and 2 bases, with 13 bases remaining between them. The germline CDR1 and CDR2 sequences are MNHNY and SVGAGI (reference sequence). This CDR3 comprises 15 residues. Here the CDR3 reads CASSADSITGNTIYF. In nucleotides, the CDR3 is TGTGCCAGCAGTGCGGACAGTATAACTGGAAACACCATATATTTT.

The rearrangement joins TRBV28 to TRBJ2-7; 13 bases align to TRBD2. Unmatched junction bases numbered 8, after V lost 6 bases and J lost 6 bases. Germline lookup yields CDR1 MDHEN and CDR2 SYDVKM. The CDR3 is 15 amino acids. The CDR3 is CASSLWTSGSGEQYF. CDR3 nucleotide sequence: TGTGCCAGCAGCCTATGGACTAGCGGGAGTGGCGAGCAGTACTTC.

For this clone: Additional DNA sequences in this sample encode the identical CDR3. The chain carries TRBV7-9 and TRBJ2-1; TRBD1 matches at 7 bases. V dropped 5 bases and J dropped 7; count of bases not matched to a gene: 2. This CDR3 is built from 12 residues. CDR1 is SEHNR, CDR2 FQNEAQ, per germline (reference sequence). The chain's CDR3 is CASSPQGNEQFF. The CDR3 nucleotides are TGTGCCAGCAGCCCACAGGGGAATGAGCAGTTCTTC.

The genes are TRBV11-2 and TRBJ1-2, with 11 bases aligning to TRBD1. V shed 2 bases, J shed 6 bases, and the junction held 8 bases outside the gene matches. This CDR3 contains 16 residues. Germline V gives CDR1 SGHAT, CDR2 FQNNGV. The CDR3 DNA follows: TGTGCCAGCAGCTTAAACCCGGGACAGGGGGGGAATGGCTACACCTTC. This sequence encodes CASSLNPGQGGNGYTF.

The chain recombines TRBV9 with TRBJ2-1, with TRBD1 matching 8 bases. Germline values: CDR1 SGDLS, CDR2 YYNGEE. The CDR3 spans 14 residues. The trim removed 4 bases at V and 4 bases at J, leaving 4 bases unmatched. The CDR3 sequence is CASSYRDRYNEQFF. CDR3 coding DNA: TGTGCCAGCAGCTACCGGGACAGGTACAATGAGCAGTTCTTC.

The chain's CDR3 is CASSLRGNYGYTF. CDR3 DNA sequence: TGTGCCAGCAGTTTAAGGGGCAACTATGGCTACACCTTC. The V and J genes are TRBV6-6 and TRBJ1-2; D might be TRBD1 (5 bases). CDR3 length: 13 residues. Trimming stripped 4 bases from V and 2 bases from J, with 8 bases between. Germline CDR1 and CDR2: MNHNY and SVGAGI (reference sequence).

This chain links TRBV9 with TRBJ1-3; D is possibly TRBD1 (5 bases). Germline V gives CDR1 SGDLS, CDR2 YYNGEE. CDR3 length: 15 residues. Trimming shortened V by 0 bases and J by 0 bases, and 7 bases separated the two germline ends. The DNA for the CDR3 is TGTGCCAGCAGCGTAGTGGGGGGCTCTGGAAACACCATATATTTT. Translating it yields CASSVVGGSGNTIYF.

The chain is built from TRBV6-5 and TRBJ1-6; D not certain. Germline loops: CDR1 MNHEY, CDR2 SVGAGI. This CDR3 region has 13 residues. V was cut by 0 bases and J by 8 bases, with 5 bases left in between. The CDR3 nucleotides read TGTGCCAGCAGTTACTCGAGCTATTCACCCCTCCACTTT. It yields the protein CASSYSSYSPLHF.

This chain connects TRBV7-2 to TRBJ2-7; D gene ambiguous. The ends were cut back, 2 bases at V and 7 bases at J, with 12 bases in the middle. Germline-derived CDR1 and CDR2 are SGHTA and FQGNSA. The CDR3 length is 13 residues. In DNA, the CDR3 is TGTGCCAGCAGCTTAATGCGGAACTTAGAGCAGTACTTC. This gives the protein CASSLMRNLEQYF.

This chain links TRBV30 with TRBJ1-6, with a possible D match to TRBD1 (5 bases). This CDR3 has 12 amino acids. Trimming stripped 7 bases from V and 9 bases from J, with 13 bases between. Germline-derived CDR1 and CDR2 are GTSNPN and SVGIG (reference sequence). Here the CDR3 reads CALTGGLSPLHF. The CDR3 DNA sequence: TGTGCCTTAACCGGGGGACTTTCACCCCTCCACTTT.

The chain carries TRBV14 and TRBJ1-1; 8 nucleotides line up with TRBD1. V was clipped by 2 bases and J by 1 base; unmatched bases: 3. This CDR3 has 15 amino acids. Per the germline V gene, CDR1 is SGHDN and CDR2 is FVKESK. The DNA of the CDR3 is TGTGCCAGCAGCCAATTGACAGGGGCGAACACTGAAGCTTTCTTT. Amino acid sequence: CASSQLTGANTEAFF. Combining the CDR3 with reference TRBV14 and TRBJ1-1 gives the whole variable domain EAGVTQFPSHSVIEKGQTVTLRCDPISGHDNLYWYRRVMGKEIKFLLHFVKESKQDESGMPNNRFLAERTGGTYSTLKVQPAELEDSGVYFCASSQLTGANTEAFFGQGTRLTVV.

This chain links TRBV29-1 with TRBJ2-7; 8 positions match TRBD2. Germline-derived CDR1 and CDR2 are SQVTM and ANQGSEA. The CDR3 loop spans 13 amino acids. J lost 7 bases, V lost 4 bases, and 9 bases had no gene match. This chain's CDR3 is CSVVDGRAQEQYF. The CDR3 nucleotides are TGCAGCGTTGTCGACGGGAGGGCCCAAGAGCAGTACTTC.

The chain has TRBV29-1 and TRBJ2-1; TRBD1 matches at 7 bases. The V gene end was trimmed by 1 base and the J gene end by 5 bases; junction bases not matched to a gene: 5. Per the germline V gene, CDR1 is SQVTM and CDR2 is ANQGSEA. The CDR3 covers 14 residues. The CDR3 DNA follows: TGCAGCGTTGAAGGGGGACAGTTCCACAATGAGCAGTTCTTC. Its protein is CSVEGGQFHNEQFF.

The chain recombines TRBV18 with TRBJ2-7; 7 bases are shared with TRBD1. The CDR3 spans 14 residues. V lost 4 bases, J lost 3 bases, and 6 bases stayed unmatched. CDR1 and CDR2 (germline): KGHSH, LQKENI. The CDR3 coding sequence is TGTGCCAGCTCACAATCCGGGACAGACTACGAGCAGTACTTC. It encodes CASSQSGTDYEQYF.

The rearrangement uses TRBV6-5 and TRBJ1-4, with TRBD1 identical over 10 bases. Germline CDR1 is MNHEY and CDR2 is SVGAGI. Trimming at V came to 8 bases and at J to 3 bases, leaving 6 bases not matched to a gene. The CDR3 length is 15 residues. CDR3 bases: TGTGCCAGCCGGGGACAGGGGCTTCCTAATGAAAAACTGTTTTTT. Translation: CASRGQGLPNEKLFF.

The rearrangement links TRBV25-1 to TRBJ2-1; maybe TRBD1 (5 bases). Trimming pared 2 bases from V and 8 bases from J, leaving 10 bases between. The CDR3 has 13 residues. CDR1 and CDR2 from the germline V gene are MGHDK and SYGVNS. CDR3 bases: TGTGCCAGCAGTGAAAACCTAGGGGATGAGCAGTTCTTC. Translating it yields CASSENLGDEQFF. Supplemented by reference TRBV25-1 and TRBJ2-1, the full variable domain reads EADIYQTPRYLVIGTGKKITLECSQTMGHDKMYWYQQDPGMELHLIHYSYGVNSTEKGDLSSESTVSRIRTEHFPLTLESARPSHTSQYLCASSENLGDEQFFGPGTRLTVL.

CDR3 region: CASRPDSYNTEAFF. As DNA, the CDR3 is TGTGCCAGCAGACCCGACAGTTACAACACTGAAGCTTTCTTT. The rearrangement links TRBV28 to TRBJ1-1, with a weak D call TRBD1 (5 bases). The CDR3 is 14 residues long. V was pared by 6 bases and J by 2 bases, with 13 bases between. CDR1 and CDR2 (germline): MDHEN, SYDVKM.

The rearrangement links TRBV6-1 to TRBJ2-1; D call uncertain. The CDR3 runs to 13 residues. Germline V gives CDR1 MNHNS, CDR2 SASEGT. Trimming removed 7 bases at V and 0 bases at J, with 7 bases between. The CDR3 DNA sequence: TGTGCCAGCACCCTTCTCTCCTACAATGAGCAGTTCTTC. Its protein product is CASTLLSYNEQFF.

V gene TRBV5-1 combines with J gene TRBJ1-1; 7 bases fit TRBD1. CDR3 length equals 14 residues. V shed 6 bases and J 5 bases; nucleotides not matched to a gene: 10. The germline gives CDR1 SGHRS, CDR2 YFSETQ. For the CDR3, the DNA is TGCGCCAGCACCCGACAGGGAGGATATACTGAAGCTTTCTTT. Its protein product is CASTRQGGYTEAFF.

The chain recombines TRBV18 with TRBJ2-7; 13 bases are a match to TRBD2. CDR1 is KGHSH, CDR2 LQKENI, per germline. V lost 3 bases, J lost 4 bases, and 0 bases stayed unmatched. The CDR3 loop spans 14 amino acids. The CDR3, as DNA: TGTGCCAGCTCACCGACTAGCGGGGGGTACGAGCAGTACTTC. As protein: CASSPTSGGYEQYF.

V is TRBV10-1 and J is TRBJ2-2; a possible D gene is TRBD2 (6 bases). The V end lost 4 bases, the J end lost 1 base, and 7 bases lay between the germline ends. The CDR3 runs to 14 residues. The germline V gene has CDR1 WNHNN and CDR2 SYGVQD (reference sequence). CDR3: CASSGRENTGELFF. The CDR3 nucleotides read TGCGCCAGCAGTGGGCGGGAGAACACCGGGGAGCTGTTTTTT.

The V gene is TRBV6-5, the J gene TRBJ1-3; 8 bases map to TRBD1. Germline V gene data show CDR1 as MNHEY and CDR2 as SVGAGI. Trimming cost V 10 bases and J 2 bases; bases outside gene matches: 4. The CDR3 contains 13 residues. CDR3 sequence: CATMDRAGNTIYF. CDR3 nucleotide sequence: TGTGCCACCATGGACAGGGCTGGAAACACCATATATTTT.

The rearrangement joins TRBV5-4 to TRBJ2-5; possible D gene TRBD2, 5 bases. V lost 3 bases, J lost 3 bases, and 15 bases lay in between. This CDR3 has 15 residues. Germline V gene lookup returns CDR1 SGHNT and CDR2 YYREEE (reference sequence). This CDR3 is CASSSWGAPKETQYF. CDR3 in DNA: TGTGCCAGCAGCTCGTGGGGAGCCCCCAAAGAGACCCAGTACTTC. The whole variable domain, remainder taken from reference TRBV5-4 and TRBJ2-5, is ETGVTQSPTHLIKTRGQQVTLRCSSQSGHNTVSWYQQALGQGPQFIFQYYREEENGRGNFPPRFSGLQFPNYSSELNVNALELDDSALYLCASSSWGAPKETQYFGPGTRLLVL.

The rearrangement links TRBV11-2 to TRBJ1-1, with D tentatively TRBD1 (6 bases). CDR1 is SGHAT, CDR2 FQNNGV, per germline. V was trimmed by 1 base and J by 6 bases, leaving 15 bases between them. The CDR3 sequence is 15 residues long. CDR3 sequence: CASSLGMLPGAEAFF. The CDR3 nucleotides are TGTGCCAGCAGCTTAGGCATGCTTCCAGGGGCTGAAGCTTTCTTT.

Comment on this clone: One junction end does not reproduce the germline sequence, and a read error may be involved. CDR3 amino acids: CGWSGELREKLFF. DNA for the CDR3: TGTGGCTGGAGCGGGGAGCTGAGGGAAAAACTGTTTTTT. The chain has TRBV30 and TRBJ1-4; D uncertain. This CDR3 is 13 amino acids long. The germline gives CDR1 GTSNPN, CDR2 SVGIG (reference sequence).